This T cell receptor beta chain was sequenced during a study of T cells in Graves' hyperthyroidism and ophthalmopathy (dated by TCRdb to between 2018 and 2021). In terms of the full investigation: Peripheral blood samples were taken at initial diagnosis, before any treatment was given. TCR V-J signatures able to tell the groups apart were searched for in a discovery cohort of 90 to 100 patients, of whom more than 40 had Graves' ophthalmopathy and around 56 had stable Graves' hyperthyroidism. Whether ophthalmopathy could be predicted prospectively was tested in an independent validation cohort made up of under 20 hyperthyroidism patients plus 17 patients who later progressed to ophthalmopathy. For training and testing, the roughly 100 patients in the discovery cohort were randomly divided in a 7:3 ratio. Thyroid tissue and blood T-cell repertoires from roughly 6 Graves' hyperthyroidism patients were also compared in the study. After blood sampling, hyperthyroidism patients were treated with methimazole at a starting dose of 30 mg daily, and ophthalmopathy patients were treated with high-dose intravenous methylprednisolone. TCR Vbeta CDR3 sequencing of some 140 peripheral blood samples (over 40 ophthalmopathy, roughly 72 hyperthyroidism and approximately 17 progressor patients) is reported in the paper.

Trimming removed 0 bases from V and 6 bases from J, leaving 11 bases between the germline ends. The CDR3 measures 14 amino acids from cysteine to phenylalanine. Only the CDR3 portion is preserved as DNA: 42 bases, with reading frame beginning at the first base. CDR1 and CDR2 (MNHNS, SASEGT) derive from the germline V gene. Stable Graves' hyperthyroidism was defined as no progression to ophthalmopathy during 18 months of follow-up. The hyperthyroidism patients were between 18 and 65 years old and newly diagnosed, with a disease duration of less than 2 months. Patients with uncontrolled infections, other autoimmune diseases, pregnancy or lactation were excluded. Clinical symptoms, serum thyroxine and TRAb, thyroid ultrasound, and orbital computed tomography formed the basis for the diagnoses. PBMCs were isolated from around 10 ml of fresh peripheral blood by Ficoll-Paque density gradient centrifugation. Total RNA was extracted using Trizol reagent, and RNA quality was assessed on an Agilent 2100 Bioanalyzer.

General study outcomes and caveats: In validation, progression to ophthalmopathy was predicted by the model with more than 65% sensitivity and 72% to 85% specificity, a median of around 6.5 months before onset. Blood samples also contained most of the expanded thyroid clonotypes (frequency above 0.001), which suggests that blood repertoires may reflect thyroid immune responses. A model built on a 13 V-J signature distinguished ophthalmopathy from stable hyperthyroidism, reaching 85% to 90% sensitivity and 81.08% specificity in cross-validation and 80%/75% in testing. No statistical method was used to set the sample size in advance, and investigators knew the group allocation.

On this clonotype: Its antigen has not been determined. Nothing much larger sits one base from this clone, and base qualities are not available.

Amplification of TCR beta CDR3 regions was carried out from RNA transcripts. For the first round of RT-PCR on the TCR CDR3, the HTBI primer set was used together with the Qiagen OneStep RT-PCR kit. A second multiplex PCR round built the libraries, followed by size selection and purification. The libraries were sequenced on an Illumina HiSeq2000 using paired-end 100 bp reads. The authors' pipeline ran thus. SOAPnuke was used to process the raw data, removing reads that contained adapters or uncalled bases, had a mean Phred below 15, or lacked an exact match to the constant primer or identifier. COPE v1.2.5 was used to merge the high-quality paired reads, and each unique nucleotide sequence was defined as a clonotype. MiTCR v1.1 was used to align the clonotypes against IMGT TRBV, TRBD and TRBJ reference segments. Analysis was restricted to V-J combinations with a frequency above 0.0001, which covered 98% to 99.2% of repertoires. The TCS score was defined as F50 (clonal expansion) divided by E x V (chaos), with BLOSUM62-based TCRdist calculated between CDR3 peptides within each V-J. Welch's t-statistics and random forest reduced 450 to 600 V-J features to roughly 13, which were used in a naive Bayes classifier (R e1071). TCRdb trimmed the raw reads at Q25, called clones with MiXCR and kept productive beta chains. Each record represents a unique CDR3 protein, reported with the most common genes and DNA among its rows. TCRdb's processing, not the authors' own work, is the source of the V and J calls. The sample table records roughly 510,000 distinct CDR3 sequences; around 20% of these occur just once. Around a quarter of the sample is held by the ten biggest clonotypes.

The specimen sequenced was blood. The receptor's source is a man aged 18 to 29 with Graves' hyperthyroidism. This receptor chain uses TRBV6-1 and TRBJ1-2, and perhaps TRBD1 as D gene, on 5 matching bases. CDR3 sequence: CASSEAGQDDGYTF. The sequenced DNA is TGTGCCAGCAGTGAAGCGGGGCAGGACGATGGCTACACCTTC.